This T cell receptor (beta chain) is from a study of response to subunit inactivated influenza vaccine. Study-level findings and limits: With each seasonal influenza vaccination, the authors suggested, few new T cells are recruited.

The CDR3 totals 13 residues. The V gene lost 1 base and the J gene lost 4 bases, with 7 bases spanning the gap. The germline V gene has CDR1 SEHNR and CDR2 FQNEAQ (reference sequence). This clonotype was counted a few times. Its antigen is currently unknown. In TCRdb, the RT-PCR reads were re-called with MiXCR into one record per CDR3 protein. Here the sample spans about 500,000 distinct CDR3 sequences, approximately 7.7% being singletons. The TCR comes from a man aged 45-69 years who received an inactivated influenza vaccine. This rearrangement joins TRBV7-9 to TRBJ1-1, with a possible D match to TRBD1 (6 bases). The specimen comprised PBMCs from blood, sampled approximately 25 months after vaccination. The CDR3 spells CASSLETGTEAFF. CDR3 bases: TGTGCCAGCAGCTTAGAGACAGGCACTGAAGCTTTCTTT.